This record covers a single TCR beta chain. The data belong to a study of blood T cell repertoires in COVID-19. Germline values: CDR1 SEHNR, CDR2 FQNEAQ (reference sequence). With V trimmed by 4 bases and J by 2 bases, 11 bases remained unmatched. The CDR3 extends over 17 amino acids. The assay was immunoSEQ multiplex PCR, and TCRdb's table has in-frame clones only and misses some. The repertoire consists of 250,000 or so clones, with 85% to 95% occurring once and the leading ten covering less than 3.5%. The TCR comes from a man in his forties or fifties who had been exposed to COVID-19. The sample comprised PBMCs or T cells enriched from blood (not recorded which). This chain uses TRBV7-9 with TRBJ2-3; 8 nucleotides match TRBD1. In DNA, the CDR3 is TGTGCCAGCAGCTCGTGGGGCAGGACAGGGCACACAGATACGCAGTATTTT. Translating it yields CASSSWGRTGHTDTQYF.